A single sample is the source of the 26 T cell receptor beta chains below, sequenced in a study of radiotherapy plus CTLA-4 blockade in lung cancer. Clones were read by immunoSEQ multiplex PCR, and TCRdb kept only the in-frame ones, dropping some. Of tens of thousands of clones in the sample, around 66% are singletons; the top ten hold about 3.9%. The sample here was peripheral blood, taken from a patient treated with radiotherapy plus ipilimumab. The receptors come from a human donor with non-small cell lung cancer who had stable disease on radiotherapy plus ipilimumab.

V is TRBV29-1 and J is TRBJ1-6, with a weak D call TRBD1 (6 bases). The V end lost 6 bases, the J end lost 7 bases, and 13 bases lay between the germline ends. The CDR3 spans 13 residues. Germline V gives CDR1 SQVTM, CDR2 ANQGSEA. The CDR3 nucleotides are TGCAGCGTCCGTACAGGGTCAAATTCACCCCTCCACTTT. This encodes CSVRTGSNSPLHF.

In this sample, this clone turned up a few times. The genes are TRBV4-3 and TRBJ2-1; 8 positions match TRBD2. The CDR3 runs 14 residues. V shed 3 bases and J 9 bases; nucleotides not matched to a gene: 7. The germline CDR1 and CDR2 sequences are LGHNA and YSLEER. The CDR3 bases are TGCGCCAGCAGCCAGGACGGACTAGCCGCTGAGCAGTTCTTC. It is translated as CASSQDGLAAEQFF.

The rearrangement uses TRBV29-1 and TRBJ2-1; 7 bases match TRBD2. With 1 base clipped from V and 15 bases from J, the junction kept 12 bases outside the gene matches. Per the germline V gene, CDR1 is SQVTM and CDR2 is ANQGSEA. There are 13 residues in the CDR3. As DNA, the CDR3 is TGCAGCGTTGAAGGGGCGGGAGACGTGGGACTGTTCTTC. Translated: CSVEGAGDVGLFF.

The chain has TRBV11-2 and TRBJ2-4; the D gene is possibly TRBD1 (6 bases). Between the trimmed V and J ends, which lost 0 bases and 0 bases, there was a span of 6 bases. The CDR3 is 15 residues long. Germline lookup yields CDR1 SGHAT and CDR2 FQNNGV. The CDR3 reads CASSLEGAAKNIQYF. CDR3 nucleotide sequence: TGTGCCAGCAGCTTAGAGGGGGCAGCCAAAAACATTCAGTACTTC.

The CDR3 DNA follows: TGCGCCAGCAGCTTGGAAGGGGGGCTTCAGCCCCAGCATTTT. Amino acid sequence: CASSLEGGLQPQHF. V and J are TRBV5-1 and TRBJ1-5; possibly TRBD1 for D (6 bases). Germline V CDR1 and CDR2: SGHRS, YFSETQ. The CDR3 spans 14 residues. The ends were cut back, 0 bases at V and 6 bases at J, with 10 bases in the middle.

The chain has TRBV2 and TRBJ2-3; the D is unclear. Trimming stripped 7 bases from V and 0 bases from J, with 11 bases between. Per germline, CDR1 SNHLY and CDR2 FYNNEI. CDR3 length equals 14 residues. CDR3 coding DNA: TGTGCCAGCACCCCGAGACGGAGCACAGATACGCAGTATTTT. Encoded protein: CASTPRRSTDTQYF. The entire variable domain, with the rest obtained from reference TRBV2 and TRBJ2-3, is as follows: EPEVTQTPSHQVTQMGQEVILRCVPISNHLYFYWYRQILGQKVEFLVSFYNNEISEKSEIFDDQFSVERPDGSNFTLKIRSTKLEDSAMYFCASTPRRSTDTQYFGPGTRLTVL.

The chain carries TRBV7-9 and TRBJ1-4, with D possibly matching TRBD1 (5 bases). In germline, CDR1 is SEHNR, CDR2 FQNEAQ (reference sequence). V was trimmed by 5 bases and J by 3 bases, leaving 10 bases between them. This CDR3 is built from 14 residues. The CDR3 here is CASSLGTANEKLFF. CDR3 DNA: TGTGCCAGCAGCCTCGGGACTGCTAATGAAAAACTGTTTTTT.

The genes are TRBV6-5 and TRBJ2-2; D unresolved. Germline lookup yields CDR1 MNHEY and CDR2 SVGAGI. The V and J ends lost 0 bases and 3 bases respectively, with 5 bases between them. The CDR3 has 14 amino acids. The CDR3 bases are TGTGCCAGCAGTTACTCGACGCACACCGGGGAGCTGTTTTTT. Its protein product is CASSYSTHTGELFF.

Remarks on this clone: Other DNA sequences of this sample code for an identical CDR3. The chain links TRBV28 to TRBJ1-2; no clear D. The ends were cut back, 0 bases at V and 5 bases at J, with 16 bases in the middle. CDR3 size: 16 residues. Germline V gene data show CDR1 as MDHEN and CDR2 as SYDVKM. The CDR3 DNA is TGTGCCAGCAGTTTATGGGTCCGGGCGGGCGATTATGGCTACACCTTC. As protein: CASSLWVRAGDYGYTF.

The V and J genes are TRBV7-9 and TRBJ2-5, with D perhaps TRBD2 (7 bases). Per germline, CDR1 SEHNR and CDR2 FQNEAQ (reference sequence). Between the trimmed V and J ends, which lost 3 bases and 4 bases, there was a span of 9 bases. CDR3 length equals 13 residues. The CDR3 nucleotides are TGTGCCAGCAGCTTCGGGGGGCCAGAGACCCAGTACTTC. This gives the protein CASSFGGPETQYF.

The chain is built from TRBV20-1 and TRBJ2-5; D might be TRBD2 (6 bases). Looked up from germline, CDR1 is DFQATT and CDR2 is SNEGSKA (reference sequence). The V gene lost 6 bases and the J gene lost 12 bases, with 17 bases spanning the gap. This CDR3 has 11 amino acids. CDR3 coding DNA: TGCAGTGCCCACACATGGGACTTCGAGTACTTC. This sequence encodes CSAHTWDFEYF.

CDR3 in amino acids: CASSMDQVTRNTEAFF. Written as DNA, the CDR3 is TGTGCCAGTAGTATGGATCAAGTCACGAGGAACACTGAAGCTTTCTTT. This rearrangement joins TRBV19 to TRBJ1-1; D call uncertain. The CDR3 has 16 amino acids. Trimming pared 3 bases from V and 1 base from J, leaving 15 bases between. Germline lookup yields CDR1 LNHDA and CDR2 SQIVND (reference sequence).

J is TRBJ1-1 and V is TRBV6-5; a possible D gene is TRBD1 (6 bases). CDR3 length equals 13 residues. The germline CDR1 and CDR2 sequences are MNHEY and SVGAGI. Between the trimmed V and J ends, which lost 7 bases and 4 bases, there was a span of 13 bases. The CDR3 region is CASTPTGGTEAFF. The CDR3 nucleotides are TGTGCCAGCACCCCGACAGGAGGCACTGAAGCTTTCTTT.

This sequence joins TRBV11-2 and TRBJ1-2, with 8 nucleotides matching TRBD1. The CDR3 consists of 13 residues. Losses at the gene ends were 5 bases for V and 4 bases for J; bases not matched to a gene: 3. Per the germline V gene, CDR1 is SGHAT and CDR2 is FQNNGV. CDR3 sequence (DNA): TGTGCCAGCAGCGCCGGGACAGGCTATGGCTACACCTTC. Translation gives CASSAGTGYGYTF. Looking up the rest from reference TRBV11-2 and TRBJ1-2 gives the full variable domain: EAGVAQSPRYKIIEKRQSVAFWCNPISGHATLYWYQQILGQGPKLLIQFQNNGVVDDSQLPKDRFSAERLKGVDSTLKIQPAKLEDSAVYLCASSAGTGYGYTFGSGTRLTVV.

The rearrangement links TRBV5-8 to TRBJ2-3; the D is unclear. Between the trimmed V and J ends, which lost 3 bases and 11 bases, there was a span of 13 bases. Germline CDR1 and CDR2: SGHTS and YDEGEE. This CDR3 comprises 12 residues. CDR3 DNA: TGTGCCAGCAGCTCACTTGGTTTCCTGCAGTATTTT. Residues: CASSSLGFLQYF.

V and J are TRBV6-6 and TRBJ1-1; D is possibly TRBD1 (6 bases). Germline CDR1 reads MNHNY; CDR2 reads SVGAGI (reference sequence). The V end was cut by 7 bases, the J end by 8 bases, with 14 bases between. CDR3 length: 12 amino acids. The CDR3 bases are TGTGCCAGCACCAACTCACAGGGAGAAGCTTTCTTT. Translating gives CASTNSQGEAFF.

The gene calls are TRBV28 and TRBJ2-5; a weak D match, TRBD1 (5 bases). Deletions cut 1 base from V and 0 bases from J, with 15 bases between. Germline CDR1 MDHEN, CDR2 SYDVKM. The CDR3 extends over 17 amino acids. The CDR3 sequence: CASSLYPEGADQETQYF. In DNA, the CDR3 is TGTGCCAGCAGTTTATACCCCGAAGGGGCGGACCAAGAGACCCAGTACTTC.

The chain is built from TRBV13 and TRBJ2-2; TRBD1 might be the D (6 bases). Trimming shortened V by 6 bases and J by 4 bases, and 12 bases separated the two germline ends. The CDR3 is 14 residues long. Germline-derived CDR1 and CDR2 are PRHDT and FYEKMQ (reference sequence). The CDR3 DNA reads as TGTGCCAGCAGGCTGACAGGAGGCACCGGGGAGCTGTTTTTT. Its translation: CASRLTGGTGELFF.

The CDR3 DNA is TGTGCCAGCAGCCCTGACAGGGGGCAGGCAGATACGCAGTATTTT. Translating it yields CASSPDRGQADTQYF. The J gene is TRBJ2-3, the V gene TRBV7-9; the match to TRBD1 covers 10 bases. The length of the CDR3 is 15 residues. Trimming removed 5 bases from V and 4 bases from J; junction bases left unmatched: 6. Germline V gene lookup returns CDR1 SEHNR and CDR2 FQNEAQ (reference sequence).

V and J are TRBV7-8 and TRBJ2-6, with 7 nucleotides matching TRBD1. J gave up 2 bases and V 1 base, and 14 bases lay outside the gene matches. Germline lookup yields CDR1 SGHVS and CDR2 FQNEAQ. The CDR3 runs 20 residues. CDR3 nucleotides: TGTGCCAGCAGCTTAGGAGTGACAGGGACCCTCCTTCCTGGGGCCAACGTCCTGACTTTC. Amino acids: CASSLGVTGTLLPGANVLTF.

This chain uses TRBV19 with TRBJ2-7, with 9 bases that match TRBD2. Germline V gene data show CDR1 as LNHDA and CDR2 as SQIVND (reference sequence). V gave up 9 bases and J gave up 6 bases; unmatched junction bases: 6. This CDR3 comprises 12 residues. This CDR3 reads CASAEAGGEQYF. CDR3 nucleotides: TGTGCCAGCGCCGAAGCGGGGGGCGAGCAGTACTTC.

This CDR3 is CAGRGRGSYEQYF. The DNA of the CDR3 is TGTGCCGGCCGGGGCCGGGGATCCTACGAGCAGTACTTC. The genes are TRBV6-1 and TRBJ2-7; either TRBD1 or TRBD2 may fit D (5 bases each). V was cut by 11 bases and J by 1 base, with 15 bases left in between. The CDR3 contains 13 residues. Germline CDR1 reads MNHNS; CDR2 reads SASEGT.

This clone was detected only a few times. V usage is TRBV7-2 and J usage is TRBJ2-5; 10 bases align to TRBD1. The CDR3 spans 17 residues. Germline loops: CDR1 SGHTA, CDR2 FQGNSA. The V and J ends lost 5 bases and 5 bases, in that order; junction bases with no gene match: 14. CDR3 region: CASSLKGKGQGRETQYF. The DNA of the CDR3 is TGTGCCAGCAGCCTAAAAGGGAAGGGACAGGGGAGGGAGACCCAGTACTTC. The complete variable domain, with remaining parts taken from reference TRBV7-2 and TRBJ2-5, reads GAGVSQSPSNKVTEKGKDVELRCDPISGHTALYWYRQSLGQGLEFLIYFQGNSAPDKSGLPSDRFSAERTGGSVSTLTIQRTQQEDSAVYLCASSLKGKGQGRETQYFGPGTRLLVL.

The rearrangement uses TRBV28 and TRBJ2-5; TRBD1 is a possible D gene (5 bases). The V gene's germline CDR1 is MDHEN and CDR2 SYDVKM. V gave up 4 bases and J gave up 7 bases, with 19 bases separating them. The CDR3 has 15 amino acids. The CDR3 DNA follows: TGTGCCAGCAGTTCCCCCGTGGGCAGGGTAACGACCCAGTACTTC. It is translated as CASSSPVGRVTTQYF.

The chain's CDR3 is CASSYGAVGYGYTF. For the CDR3, the DNA is TGTGCCAGCAGCTACGGCGCAGTCGGCTATGGCTACACCTTC. This chain joins TRBV11-3 and TRBJ1-2, with unresolved D. V was pared by 4 bases and J by 4 bases, with 13 bases between. Germline CDR1 is SGHNT and CDR2 is YENEEA. The length of the CDR3 is 14 residues.

In its sample, this clone was seen a few times. The chain carries TRBV28 and TRBJ1-3, with D possibly TRBD1 on 6 matching bases. Trimming took 2 bases from V and 1 from J, leaving 15 bases between them. CDR1 is MDHEN, CDR2 SYDVKM, per germline. This CDR3 region has 17 residues. The CDR3 DNA reads as TGTGCCAGCAGTTTAGGCTCCAGGGGAGGGTCTGGAAACACCATATATTTT. Residues: CASSLGSRGGSGNTIYF.